This T cell receptor beta chain was recovered during a study of early T cells in non-severe SARS-CoV-2 infection (dated by TCRdb to the early 2020s). With respect to the entire study: Because TCR sequencing relied on bulk RNA taken from unsorted whole blood, pairing of alpha and beta chains was not possible.

Study-wide findings and limitations: VDJdb matching was skewed toward anti-spike CD8 responses and likely underestimated virus-specific expansions by missing private and CD4 specificities.

Library method: 5' RACE. The sequencer was a NextSeq 500. The TCR library protocol attached unique molecular identifiers to individual cDNA molecules to correct for sequencing error and PCR bias. Sequencing covered both TCR alpha and beta chains, and within each sample the abundances of alpha and beta sequences were tightly co-correlated. From the authors' description of their analysis: Decombinator V4 was used to annotate TCR sequences for V gene, J gene and CDR3. Expanded TCRs were defined as changing significantly between any two time points under a Poisson model with p below 0.0001. TCR abundances were normalised to the total number of TCRs sequenced in each sample and reported as counts per million. MAIT TCRs were defined by TRAV1-2 paired with TRAJ12, TRAJ20 or TRAJ33, and iNKT TCRs by TRAV10 paired with TRAJ18. VDJdb, accessed 1 November 2021, was searched for CMV, EBV and SARS-CoV-2 annotated TCRs, excluding TCRs annotated for multiple antigens. TCRdb took the public reads, trimmed them with fastp at Q25, ran MiXCR for clone calling and kept in-frame beta chains. Every distinct CDR3 protein forms one entry, paired with its most common genes and DNA. The V and J calls, along with clone size, are taken from TCRdb and not from the paper's own processing. The sample data list more than 55,000 distinct CDR3 sequences, and over 3.5% of these were observed just once. The ten largest clones represent more than 3% of the sample.

This was a case-control study nested in a cohort of healthcare workers in London, UK, who had nasopharyngeal swab PCR tests and blood samples taken every week. Healthcare workers were recruited between 23 and 31 March 2020, during the week of the UK lockdown, and were followed weekly for up to roughly 15 weeks. Clipping removes 2 bases from V and 3 bases from J, with 2 as the unmatched junction base count. CDR1 is given as SGDLS and CDR2 as YYNGEE, both from the germline V gene. The CDR3 spans 14 residues, from the cysteine through the phenylalanine. Of all the DNA, just the CDR3 is kept, 42 bases in frame from base 1. Concerning this clonotype: This receptor's antigen is unknown. Nothing much larger sits one base from this clone, and base qualities are not available.

Recombination linked TRBV9 to TRBJ2-7; 10 central nucleotides agree with TRBD1. This receptor was taken from an adult who was a healthcare worker with PCR-confirmed SARS-CoV-2 infection or an uninfected control (not recorded which). The donor label of this sample is uncertain. This specimen was whole blood, taken at baseline. Read as DNA, the sequence is TGTGCCAGCAGCGTGGGACAGGGGAACTACGAGCAGTACTTC. The translation is CASSVGQGNYEQYF.